This T cell receptor beta chain was sequenced for a study of T cell changes during pregnancy in multiple sclerosis. The table came from immunoSEQ multiplex PCR; TCRdb's copy has only in-frame clones and leaves some out. The sample comprises 50,000 to 75,000 clones, roughly 93% of which are singletons, and about 2.8% rests with the top ten. Germline-derived CDR1 and CDR2 are PRHDT and FYEKMQ (reference sequence). V lost 5 bases, J lost 0 bases, and 1 base stayed unmatched. The CDR3 sequence is 15 residues long. This clonotype originated in a female donor with multiple sclerosis, enrolled in a pregnancy study. The material sequenced was CD8+ T cells from peripheral blood mononuclear cells, taken in the third trimester of pregnancy. This chain connects TRBV13 to TRBJ2-6, with TRBD1 matching over 7 bases. CDR3 bases: TGTGCCAGCAGCCACAGGGGCTCTGGGGCCAACGTCCTGACTTTC. Translated, it gives CASSHRGSGANVLTF.